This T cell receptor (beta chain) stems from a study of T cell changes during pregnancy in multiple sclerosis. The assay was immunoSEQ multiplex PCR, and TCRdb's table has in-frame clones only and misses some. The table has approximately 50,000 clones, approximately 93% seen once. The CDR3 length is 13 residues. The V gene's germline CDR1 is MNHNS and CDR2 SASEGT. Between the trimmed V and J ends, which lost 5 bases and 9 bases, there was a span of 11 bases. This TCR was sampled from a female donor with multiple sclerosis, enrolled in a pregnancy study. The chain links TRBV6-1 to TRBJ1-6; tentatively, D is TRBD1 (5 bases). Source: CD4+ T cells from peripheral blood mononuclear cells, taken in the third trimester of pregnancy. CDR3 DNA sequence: TGTGCCAGCAGTTCTCAGGGCTCTTCACCCCTCCACTTT. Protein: CASSSQGSSPLHF.